One sample yielded the 20 T cell receptor beta chains listed below, sequenced in a study of CD8 T cells in Susac syndrome. RNA, at roughly 0.45 to 1 ug, was reverse transcribed with random hexamers. Using its own MiXCR run on the immunoSEQ multiplex PCR reads, TCRdb lists one record per CDR3 protein. Of 150,000 to 200,000 distinct CDR3 sequences in the sample, 94% were seen once. Sequencing was carried out using CD4+ T cells from PBMCs. The source of these receptors is a human donor with multiple sclerosis.

This clonotype was picked up one time. The chain recombines TRBV12-3 or TRBV12-4 with TRBJ2-7; the D gene is possibly TRBD2 (5 bases). This CDR3 region has 14 residues. V lost 5 bases to trimming and J lost 3 bases, with 14 bases between them. CDR3 loop: CASSQPGVGYEQYF. The CDR3 DNA follows: TGTGCCAGCAGTCAACCCGGGGTGGGCTACGAGCAGTACTTC.

Here the CDR3 reads CASRRTSGRYEQYF. The DNA for the CDR3 is TGTGCCAGCAGGCGTACTAGCGGGAGGTACGAGCAGTACTTC. The rearrangement links TRBV5-8 to TRBJ2-7; 12 nucleotides agree with TRBD2. V lost 5 bases, J lost 4 bases, and 4 bases stayed unmatched. The CDR3 is 14 residues long. CDR1 is SGHTS, CDR2 YDEGEE, per germline.

The V and J genes are TRBV28 and TRBJ1-3; D gene unclear. V was pared by 7 bases and J by 0 bases, with 10 bases between. The CDR3 length is 14 residues. The germline V gene has CDR1 MDHEN and CDR2 SYDVKM. CDR3 coding DNA: TGTGCCAGCAAGACACGTAACTCTGGAAACACCATATATTTT. Protein sequence: CASKTRNSGNTIYF.

The chain employs TRBV29-1 and TRBJ2-7; maybe TRBD2 (5 bases). V lost 7 bases and J 9 bases, leaving 16 bases between the germline ends. The CDR3 has 11 residues. In germline, CDR1 is SQVTM, CDR2 ANQGSEA. The CDR3 DNA is TGCAGCGCTGGGAGAGCGGAAAGGCAGTACTTC. Protein: CSAGRAERQYF.

This clonotype was observed a single time. A junction end diverges from the germline sequence, so it may reflect a read error. The chain carries TRBV5-6 and TRBJ1-2; D is unclear. This CDR3 is built from 13 residues. Germline V CDR1 and CDR2: SGHDT, YYEEEE. CDR3 protein: CASSLVGVYGYTF. The CDR3, as DNA: TGTGCCAGCAGTTTGGTGGGAGTCTATGGCTACACCTTC. Together with reference TRBV5-6 and TRBJ1-2, the CDR3 gives the full variable domain: DAGVTQSPTHLIKTRGQQVTLRCSPKSGHDTVSWYQQALGQGPQFIFQYYEEEERQRGNFPDRFSGHQFPNYSSELNVNALLLGDSALYLCASSLVGVYGYTFGSGTRLTVV.

This clonotype showed up just once. This chain connects TRBV30 to TRBJ2-7; no definite D call. This CDR3 contains 11 residues. CDR1 is GTSNPN, CDR2 SVGIG, per germline (reference sequence). The V gene lost 0 bases and the J gene lost 6 bases, with 6 bases spanning the gap. CDR3 in amino acids: CAWSVLGEQYF. CDR3 sequence (DNA): TGTGCCTGGAGTGTACTTGGCGAGCAGTACTTC. Looking up the rest from reference TRBV30 and TRBJ2-7 gives the full variable domain: SQTIHQWPATLVQPVGSPLSLECTVEGTSNPNLYWYRQAAGRGLQLLFYSVGIGQISSEVPQNLSASRPQDRQFILSSKKLLLSDSGFYLCAWSVLGEQYFGPGTRLTVT.

The CDR3 DNA sequence: TGTGCCACCAGCAGAGATATTAGGACAGGGAACCCTGGCTACACCTTC. Amino acids: CATSRDIRTGNPGYTF. This chain uses TRBV15 with TRBJ1-2; 8 bases are a match to TRBD1. V lost 0 bases and J lost 7; bases outside the gene matches: 10. The CDR3 has 16 residues. Germline assignment: CDR1 LNHNV and CDR2 YYDKDF (reference sequence).

This rearrangement joins TRBV12-3 or TRBV12-4 to TRBJ1-5; TRBD1 aligns across 10 bases. The J segment lost 7 bases and the V segment lost 1 base, leaving 4 bases of the junction unmatched. The CDR3 loop spans 15 amino acids. CDR3 sequence (DNA): TGTGCCAGCAGTTTAGGGGACAGGGGTTTGCAGCCCCAGCATTTT. Translating gives CASSLGDRGLQPQHF.

The chain employs TRBV14 and TRBJ1-2; tentative D call: TRBD1 (5 bases). This CDR3 region has 13 residues. The V end was cut by 1 base, the J end by 4 bases, with 7 bases between. The germline gives CDR1 SGHDN, CDR2 FVKESK. The CDR3 here is CASSQGDGYGYTF. In DNA, the CDR3 is TGTGCCAGCAGCCAAGGGGACGGCTATGGCTACACCTTC.

The gene calls are TRBV3-1 and TRBJ2-7; D gene unclear. V was shortened by 2 bases and J by 6 bases, with 11 bases between the two germline ends. CDR1 LGHDT and CDR2 YNNKEL come from the germline V gene (reference sequence). CDR3 size: 13 residues. CDR3 DNA sequence: TGTGCCAGCAGCCAAAGGGCGAATCCCGAGCAGTACTTC. The encoded protein is CASSQRANPEQYF.

V and J are TRBV20-1 and TRBJ2-5; D is ambiguous. CDR3 length: 12 amino acids. Germline CDR1 DFQATT, CDR2 SNEGSKA (reference sequence). V gave up 1 base and J gave up 7 bases, with 10 bases separating them. In DNA, the CDR3 is TGCAGTGCTAGAGTCTCAGAGAGGACCCAGTACTTC. As protein: CSARVSERTQYF.

This sequence joins TRBV10-3 and TRBJ1-1; D gene uncertain. The CDR3 is 12 residues long. Germline values: CDR1 ENHRY, CDR2 SYGVKD. V was cut by 0 bases and J by 9 bases, with 8 bases left in between. In nucleotides, the CDR3 is TGTGCCATCAGTGAGTCGTACAGAAAAGCTTTCTTT. This encodes CAISESYRKAFF.

The chain recombines TRBV20-1 with TRBJ2-7; TRBD2 matches 13 bases. The CDR3 loop spans 14 amino acids. The V and J ends lost 6 bases and 5 bases, in that order; junction bases with no gene match: 7. Germline CDR1 and CDR2: DFQATT and SNEGSKA (reference sequence). The CDR3 protein is CSASGLAGAHEQYF. In DNA form, the CDR3 reads TGCAGTGCGAGCGGACTAGCGGGAGCCCACGAGCAGTACTTC.

This chain links TRBV12-3 or TRBV12-4 with TRBJ2-3; TRBD1 aligns across 8 bases. The CDR3 has 15 amino acids. Trimming at V came to 8 bases and at J to 3 bases, leaving 10 bases not matched to a gene. CDR3 amino acids: CASSPGQGRTDTQYF. CDR3 bases: TGTGCCAGCTCCCCCGGACAGGGAAGAACAGATACGCAGTATTTT.

This chain links TRBV2 with TRBJ1-5, with a weak D call TRBD1 (5 bases). This CDR3 is 15 amino acids long. Trimming cost V 6 bases and J 8 bases, with 20 bases left between them. CDR1 and CDR2 from the germline V gene are SNHLY and FYNNEI. CDR3 bases: TGTGCCAGCAGCATTACCGGGACCCCCCCCGAGCCCCAGCATTTT. This gives the protein CASSITGTPPEPQHF.

V is TRBV7-9 and J is TRBJ1-2, with D possibly matching TRBD1 (6 bases). Looked up from germline, CDR1 is SEHNR and CDR2 is FQNEAQ (reference sequence). Trimming stripped 6 bases from V and 6 bases from J, with 11 bases between. The CDR3 has 12 amino acids. CDR3 nucleotides: TGTGCCAGCAGTTTGGACAGCAATGGCTACACCTTC. Translated: CASSLDSNGYTF. Based on the CDR3 plus reference TRBV7-9 and TRBJ1-2, the full variable domain is DTGVSQNPRHKITKRGQNVTFRCDPISEHNRLYWYRQTLGQGPEFLTYFQNEAQLEKSRLLSDRFSAERPKGSFSTLEIQRTEQGDSAMYLCASSLDSNGYTFGSGTRLTVV.

This rearrangement joins TRBV20-1 to TRBJ2-1; weak D call: TRBD1 (6 bases). This CDR3 is built from 14 residues. Germline V gene data show CDR1 as DFQATT and CDR2 as SNEGSKA (reference sequence). V was pared by 6 bases and J by 6 bases, with 18 bases between. The CDR3 region is CSAPWTVRGNEQFF. The DNA of the CDR3 is TGCAGTGCCCCATGGACAGTCAGAGGCAATGAGCAGTTCTTC.

The genes are TRBV4-1 and TRBJ2-7; 9 bases align to TRBD2. Germline CDR1 and CDR2: MGHRA and YSYEKL. V was clipped by 0 bases and J by 5 bases; unmatched bases: 8. CDR3 length equals 16 residues. Written as DNA, the CDR3 is TGCGCCAGCAGCCAAGAGACTAGCGGTGCAGCGCACGAGCAGTACTTC. This gives the protein CASSQETSGAAHEQYF.

This chain links TRBV29-1 with TRBJ1-1; tentatively, D is TRBD1 (5 bases). Germline assignment: CDR1 SQVTM and CDR2 ANQGSEA. V gave up 7 bases and J gave up 5 bases, with 8 bases separating them. CDR3 length equals 10 residues. In DNA form, the CDR3 reads TGCAGCGCCCAGGGTACTGAAGCTTTCTTT. It codes for CSAQGTEAFF.

This chain connects TRBV12-3 or TRBV12-4 to TRBJ1-2; 11 positions match TRBD1. J gave up 8 bases and V 5 bases, and 4 bases lay outside the gene matches. This CDR3 spans 13 amino acids. The CDR3 region is CASSGTGGIGYTF. DNA of the CDR3: TGTGCCAGCAGTGGGACAGGGGGGATCGGCTACACCTTC.